The entry below describes one TCR beta chain. Its antigen is currently not known. There are no base qualities to consult, and no much larger clone falls within one base. These data belong to a study of T cell responses to AZD1222 COVID-19 vaccine (TCRdb year 2021). The study in broad terms: AZD1222 recipients with second doses at about 4 weeks or about 12 weeks were pooled, because spike-specific TCR depth and breadth did not differ between schedules. Trial participants were enrolled by age into 18-55, 56-69 and 70-plus year subgroups, with roughly 160, 29 and 62 TCR-sequenced participants respectively. TCR sequencing was performed for roughly 250 trial participants, of whom 200 to 210 were given two doses of AZD1222 and some 26 were given two doses of MenACWY control vaccine.

What the authors observed across the whole study: Nearly half of unique spike-specific TCRs reportedly recognized epitopes outside regions mutated in the B.1.351 and B.1.1.7 variants. Because no samples from the day 14 peak response were available, repertoires could be characterized only after the peak T cell response. The 56-69-year group was small, and its depth increase did not reach significance, likely because of low power. CD4 TCRs associated with the vaccine covered the entire spike protein, and the dominant responses were in regions 160-218 and 743-854. Most participants were white British and females outnumbered males, and the authors suggested that clonal diversity may have been underestimated. A significant rise in spike-specific TCR breadth and depth was observed after two AZD1222 doses relative to day 0 and relative to MenACWY recipients. Only five or six AZD1222 recipients were SARS-CoV-2 seropositive at baseline, limiting conclusions about previously exposed vaccinees.

The germline V and J ends show losses of 9 bases and 2 bases respectively, and no gene match explains 9 bases of the junction. CDR1 and CDR2 are drawn from the germline V gene: SGHRS, YFSETQ. Counted from cysteine to phenylalanine, this CDR3 has 14 amino acids. Just CDR3 DNA is preserved here, 42 bases in frame from base 1. The sample's time point label, decoded: baseline before first vaccination. Samples from vaccinated people were obtained from the UK trials COV001 and COV002, which included a single-blind randomized controlled phase 2/3 trial of AZD1222 (ChAdOx1 nCoV-19) in healthy adults. For TCRbeta chain sequencing, PBMC samples were collected from trial participants at day 0 and at day 28 after the second dose. The CDR3 regions of human TCRbeta chains were subjected to immunosequencing. In the paper's pipeline: Repertoire TCRs were matched against a reference library of SARS-CoV-2-specific TCRs generated with the MIRA antigen-specificity platform. Breadth meant the fraction of unique TCRs that were SARS-CoV-2-associated, whereas depth meant the fraction of total T cells that were SARS-CoV-2-associated. Using the MIRA data, every spike-specific TCR was mapped to the spike region that the TCR reacted to and assigned to either a CD4 or a CD8 class. Log10-transformed breadth and depth values were compared by one-way ANOVA with Sidak's multiple comparisons tests. TCRdb re-hosts the immuneACCESS table, in-frame sequences only. Its copies lack some clones; in the studies checked, an unresolved V gene accounts for under half of them, and the cause for the rest is not known. V, J and clone size are those of that table, while D and trimming were read from the DNA. The sample table holds some 150,000 clones, of which around 92% were seen once. 1.5% to 2% of the sample lies in the top ten.

This receptor was identified in an adult in good health. Here the chain combines TRBV5-1 and TRBJ2-3; 7 nucleotides in the junction match TRBD2. This specimen consisted of peripheral blood, obtained on day 0 of AZD1222 vaccination. The CDR3 region reads CATRRGTTTDTQYF. The nucleotide sequence reads TGCGCCACCAGGCGGGGGACCACCACAGATACGCAGTATTTT.